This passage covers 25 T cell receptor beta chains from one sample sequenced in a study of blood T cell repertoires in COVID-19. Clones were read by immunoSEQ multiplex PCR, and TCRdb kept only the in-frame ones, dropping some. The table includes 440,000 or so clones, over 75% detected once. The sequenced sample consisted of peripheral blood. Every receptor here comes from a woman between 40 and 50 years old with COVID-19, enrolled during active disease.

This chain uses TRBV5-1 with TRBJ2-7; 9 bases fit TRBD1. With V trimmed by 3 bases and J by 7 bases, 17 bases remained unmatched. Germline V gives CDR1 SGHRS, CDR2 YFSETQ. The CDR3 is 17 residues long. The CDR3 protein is CASSSGQGPNPGWEQYF. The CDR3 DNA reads TGCGCCAGCAGCTCCGGACAGGGGCCAAACCCGGGGTGGGAGCAGTACTTC.

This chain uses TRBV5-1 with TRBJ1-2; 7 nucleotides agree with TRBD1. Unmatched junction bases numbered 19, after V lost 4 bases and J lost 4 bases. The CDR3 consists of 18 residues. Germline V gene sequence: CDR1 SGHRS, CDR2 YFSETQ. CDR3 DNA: TGCGCCAGCAGCGCCCTTGTGAGGGGGCTAGTTCTCTCCTATGGCTACACCTTC. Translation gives CASSALVRGLVLSYGYTF.

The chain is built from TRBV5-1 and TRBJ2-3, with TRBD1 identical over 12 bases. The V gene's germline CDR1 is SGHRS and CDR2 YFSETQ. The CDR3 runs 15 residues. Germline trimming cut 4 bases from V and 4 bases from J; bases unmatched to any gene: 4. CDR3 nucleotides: TGCGCCAGCAGCGCCGGGACAGGGGGCGCAGATACGCAGTATTTT. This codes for CASSAGTGGADTQYF.

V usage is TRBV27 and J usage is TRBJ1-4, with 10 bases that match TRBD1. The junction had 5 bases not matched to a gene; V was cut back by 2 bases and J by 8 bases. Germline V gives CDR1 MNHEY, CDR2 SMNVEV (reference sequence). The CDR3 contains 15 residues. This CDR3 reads CASSLGGQGHEKLFF. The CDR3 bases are TGTGCCAGCAGTTTAGGGGGACAGGGGCACGAAAAACTGTTTTTT. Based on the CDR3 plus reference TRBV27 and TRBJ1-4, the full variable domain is EAQVTQNPRYLITVTGKKLTVTCSQNMNHEYMSWYRQDPGLGLRQIYYSMNVEVTDKGDVPEGYKVSRKEKRNFPLILESPSPNQTSLYFCASSLGGQGHEKLFFGSGTQLSVL.

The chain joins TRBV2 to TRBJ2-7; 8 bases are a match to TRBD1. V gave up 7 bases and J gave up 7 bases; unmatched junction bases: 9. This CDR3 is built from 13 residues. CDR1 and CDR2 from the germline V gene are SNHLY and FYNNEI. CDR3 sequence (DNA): TGTGCCAGCACCATGACAGGGGTAGGGGAGCAGTACTTC. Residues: CASTMTGVGEQYF.

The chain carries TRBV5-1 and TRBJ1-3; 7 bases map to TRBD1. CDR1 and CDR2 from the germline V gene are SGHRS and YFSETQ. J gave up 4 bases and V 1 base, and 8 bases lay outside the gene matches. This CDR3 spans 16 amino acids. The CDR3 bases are TGCGCCAGCAGCTTGTTTGAGACAGGGTCCGGAAACACCATATATTTT. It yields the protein CASSLFETGSGNTIYF.

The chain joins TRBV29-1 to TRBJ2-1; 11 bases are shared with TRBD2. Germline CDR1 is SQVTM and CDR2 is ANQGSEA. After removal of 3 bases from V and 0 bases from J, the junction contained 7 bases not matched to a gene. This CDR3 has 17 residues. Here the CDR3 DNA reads TGCAGCGTTGACTCTCTAGCGGGAGGAAACTCCTACAATGAGCAGTTCTTC. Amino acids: CSVDSLAGGNSYNEQFF.

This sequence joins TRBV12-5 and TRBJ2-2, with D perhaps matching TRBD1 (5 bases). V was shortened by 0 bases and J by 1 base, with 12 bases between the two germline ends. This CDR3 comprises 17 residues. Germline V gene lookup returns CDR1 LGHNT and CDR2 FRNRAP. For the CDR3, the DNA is TGTGCTAGTGGTTTGGTACCTTGGCAGGGGAACACCGGGGAGCTGTTTTTT. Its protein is CASGLVPWQGNTGELFF.

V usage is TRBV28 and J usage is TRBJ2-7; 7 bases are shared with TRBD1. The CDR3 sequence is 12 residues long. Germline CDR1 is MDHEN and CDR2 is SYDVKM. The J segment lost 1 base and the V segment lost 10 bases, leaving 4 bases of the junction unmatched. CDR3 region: CATDRASYEQYF. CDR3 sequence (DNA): TGTGCCACCGACAGGGCTTCCTACGAGCAGTACTTC.

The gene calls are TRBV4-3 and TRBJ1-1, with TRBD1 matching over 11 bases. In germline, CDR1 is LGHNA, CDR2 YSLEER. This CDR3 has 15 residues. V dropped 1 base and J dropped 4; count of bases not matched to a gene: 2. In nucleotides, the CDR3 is TGCGCCAGCAGCCAAGTAGGGACAGGGGGCACTGAAGCTTTCTTT. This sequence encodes CASSQVGTGGTEAFF.

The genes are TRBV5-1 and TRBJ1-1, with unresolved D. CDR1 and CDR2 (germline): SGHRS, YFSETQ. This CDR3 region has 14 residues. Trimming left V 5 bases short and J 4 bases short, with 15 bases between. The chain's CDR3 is CASSDLTGGTEAFF. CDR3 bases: TGCGCCAGCAGTGACTTGACGGGAGGCACTGAAGCTTTCTTT. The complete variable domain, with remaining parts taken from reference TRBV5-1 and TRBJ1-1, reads KAGVTQTPRYLIKTRGQQVTLSCSPISGHRSVSWYQQTPGQGLQFLFEYFSETQRNKGNFPGRFSGRQFSNSRSEMNVSTLELGDSALYLCASSDLTGGTEAFFGQGTRLTVV.

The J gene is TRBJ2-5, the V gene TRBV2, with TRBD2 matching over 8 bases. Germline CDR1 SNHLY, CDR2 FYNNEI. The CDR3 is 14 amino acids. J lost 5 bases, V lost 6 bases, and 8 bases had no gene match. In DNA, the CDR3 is TGTGCCAGCAGCCCACGGGGGGGCGGGGAGACCCAGTACTTC. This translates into CASSPRGGGETQYF.

The CDR3, as DNA: TGTGCCAGCAGCTTAGTTCCGGGGGGCTACACCTTC. Residues: CASSLVPGGYTF. V usage is TRBV7-2 and J usage is TRBJ1-2, with D uncertain. V gave up 1 base and J gave up 8 bases, with 8 bases separating them. The CDR3 is 12 amino acids. Germline V gene lookup returns CDR1 SGHTA and CDR2 FQGNSA.

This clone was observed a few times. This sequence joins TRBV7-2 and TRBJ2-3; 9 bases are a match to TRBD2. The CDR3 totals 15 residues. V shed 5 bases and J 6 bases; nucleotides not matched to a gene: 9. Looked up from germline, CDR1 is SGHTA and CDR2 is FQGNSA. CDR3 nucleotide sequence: TGTGCCAGCAGCGACCCGGGACTAGCTTCTGATACGCAGTATTTT. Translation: CASSDPGLASDTQYF.

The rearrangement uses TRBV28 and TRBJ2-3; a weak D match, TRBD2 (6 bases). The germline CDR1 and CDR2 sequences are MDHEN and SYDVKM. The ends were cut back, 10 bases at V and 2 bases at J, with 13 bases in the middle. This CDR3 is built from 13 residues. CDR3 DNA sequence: TGTGCCACTACTGGGGGGTACACAGATACGCAGTATTTT. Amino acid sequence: CATTGGYTDTQYF.

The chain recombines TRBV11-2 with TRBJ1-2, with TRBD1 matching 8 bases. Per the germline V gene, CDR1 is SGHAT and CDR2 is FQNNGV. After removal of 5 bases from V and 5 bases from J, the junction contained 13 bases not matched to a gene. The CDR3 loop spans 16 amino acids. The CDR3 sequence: CASSKGQAALTYGYTF. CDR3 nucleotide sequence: TGTGCCAGCAGCAAGGGACAGGCGGCCCTCACTTATGGCTACACCTTC.

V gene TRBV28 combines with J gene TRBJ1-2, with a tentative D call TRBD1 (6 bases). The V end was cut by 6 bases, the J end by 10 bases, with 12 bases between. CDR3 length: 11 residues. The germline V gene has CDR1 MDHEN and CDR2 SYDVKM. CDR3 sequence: CASRRQGPYTF. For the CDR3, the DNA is TGTGCCAGCAGGCGGCAGGGGCCCTACACCTTC.

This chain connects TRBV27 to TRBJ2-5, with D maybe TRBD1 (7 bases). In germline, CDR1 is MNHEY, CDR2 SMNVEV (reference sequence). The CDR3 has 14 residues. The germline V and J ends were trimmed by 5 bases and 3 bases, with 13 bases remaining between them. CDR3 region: CASSGGTAKETQYF. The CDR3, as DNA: TGTGCCAGCAGTGGGGGGACAGCCAAAGAGACCCAGTACTTC.

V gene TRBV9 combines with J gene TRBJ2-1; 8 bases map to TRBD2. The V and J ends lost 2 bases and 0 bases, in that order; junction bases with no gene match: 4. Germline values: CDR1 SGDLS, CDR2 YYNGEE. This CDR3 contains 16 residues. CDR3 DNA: TGTGCCAGCAGCGTGTTAGCGGGAAACTCCTACAATGAGCAGTTCTTC. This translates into CASSVLAGNSYNEQFF.

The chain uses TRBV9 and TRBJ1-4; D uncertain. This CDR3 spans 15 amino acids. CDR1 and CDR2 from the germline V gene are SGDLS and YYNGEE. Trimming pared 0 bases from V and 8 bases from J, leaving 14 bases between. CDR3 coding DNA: TGTGCCAGCAGCGTAGGTGGCCAAAGAAACGAAAAACTGTTTTTT. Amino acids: CASSVGGQRNEKLFF.

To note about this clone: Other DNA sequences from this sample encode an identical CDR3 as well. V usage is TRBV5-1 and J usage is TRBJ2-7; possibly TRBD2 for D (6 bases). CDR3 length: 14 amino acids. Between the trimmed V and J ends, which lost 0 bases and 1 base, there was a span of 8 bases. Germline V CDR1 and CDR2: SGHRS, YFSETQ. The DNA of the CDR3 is TGCGCCAGCAGCTTGGTGGGGGGTTCCTACGAGCAGTACTTC. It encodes CASSLVGGSYEQYF.

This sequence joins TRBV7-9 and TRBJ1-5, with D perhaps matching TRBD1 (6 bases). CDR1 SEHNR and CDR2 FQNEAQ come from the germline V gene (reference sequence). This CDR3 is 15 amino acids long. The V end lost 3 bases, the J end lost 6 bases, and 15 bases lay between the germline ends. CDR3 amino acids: CASSFPSGAGQPQHF. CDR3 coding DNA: TGTGCCAGCAGCTTCCCCTCAGGGGCGGGTCAGCCCCAGCATTTT.

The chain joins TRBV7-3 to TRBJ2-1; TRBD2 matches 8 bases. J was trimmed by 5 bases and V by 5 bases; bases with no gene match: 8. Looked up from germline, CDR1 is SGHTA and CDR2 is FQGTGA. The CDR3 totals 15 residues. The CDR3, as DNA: TGTGCCAGCAGCCTAGCCGGGAGGGACAACAATGAGCAGTTCTTC. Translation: CASSLAGRDNNEQFF.

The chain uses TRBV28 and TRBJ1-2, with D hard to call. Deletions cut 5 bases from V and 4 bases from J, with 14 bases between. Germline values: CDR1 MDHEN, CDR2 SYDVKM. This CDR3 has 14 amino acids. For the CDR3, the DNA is TGTGCCAGCAGTCCCCGCGGGCGGATCTATGGCTACACCTTC. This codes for CASSPRGRIYGYTF.

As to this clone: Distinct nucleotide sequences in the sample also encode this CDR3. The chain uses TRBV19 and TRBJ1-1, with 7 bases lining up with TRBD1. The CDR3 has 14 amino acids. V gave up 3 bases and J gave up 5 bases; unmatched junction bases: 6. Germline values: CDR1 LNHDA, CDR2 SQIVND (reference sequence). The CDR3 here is CASSIRTGGTEAFF. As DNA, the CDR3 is TGTGCCAGTAGTATCCGGACAGGTGGGACTGAAGCTTTCTTT. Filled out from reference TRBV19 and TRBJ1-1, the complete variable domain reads DGGITQSPKYLFRKEGQNVTLSCEQNLNHDAMYWYRQDPGQGLRLIYYSQIVNDFQKGDIAEGYSVSREKKESFPLTVTSAQKNPTAFYLCASSIRTGGTEAFFGQGTRLTVV.